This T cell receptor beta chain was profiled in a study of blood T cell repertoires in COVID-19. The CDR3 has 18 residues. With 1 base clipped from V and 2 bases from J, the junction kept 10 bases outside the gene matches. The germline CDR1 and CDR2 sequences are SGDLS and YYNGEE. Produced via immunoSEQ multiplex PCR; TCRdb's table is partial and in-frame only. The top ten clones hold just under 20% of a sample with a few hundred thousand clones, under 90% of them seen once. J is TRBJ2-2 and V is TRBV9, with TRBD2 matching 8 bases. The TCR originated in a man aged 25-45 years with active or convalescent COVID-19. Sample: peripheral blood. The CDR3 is CASSVPRSSGGNTGELFF. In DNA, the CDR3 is TGTGCCAGCAGCGTACCGAGGAGCAGCGGGGGAAACACCGGGGAGCTGTTTTTT.